This TCR beta chain comes out of a study of T cells after yellow fever vaccination. As for the study in general: Fractions of limited cellularity were prepared by means of SMART-Seq v4 Ultra Low Input.

CDR3 length equals 17 residues. The germline gives CDR1 LGHNT, CDR2 FRNRAP. V was trimmed by 6 bases and J by 0 bases, leaving 18 bases between them. Researchers made TCR cDNA using 5'RACE template switching, and this step added a universal primer site and UMIs. From the 5' RACE reads, TCRdb called clonotypes with MiXCR, one entry per CDR3 protein. The sample shows some 340,000 distinct CDR3 sequences, around 10% of them seen only once. About this clonotype itself: Its specificity is unknown.

Study results and caveats: Only a small proportion of the clonotypes turned up in both the CD4 and the CD8 compartments, likely arising from convergent recombination. Contaminants from the bulk population, in the form of abundant clonotypes, could be found in FACS-sorted repertoires.

Sequenced here: CD4+ T cells sorted from PBMCs, sampled 45 days after the yellow fever booster vaccination. The receptor's source is a man between 18 and 35 years old who received the YFV17D yellow fever vaccine. The chain links TRBV12-5 to TRBJ2-4; perhaps TRBD1 as D (6 bases). CDR3: CASGPLGQGQAKNIQYF. CDR3 coding DNA: TGTGCTAGTGGCCCCTTAGGTCAGGGGCAAGCCAAAAACATTCAGTACTTC. The variable domain in full, with the rest retrieved from reference TRBV12-5 and TRBJ2-4, is DARVTQTPRHKVTEMGQEVTMRCQPILGHNTVFWYRQTMMQGLELLAYFRNRAPLDDSGMPKDRFSAEMPDATLATLKIQPSEPRDSAVYFCASGPLGQGQAKNIQYFGAGTRLSVL.